The T cell receptor (beta chain) described here comes from a study of CD8+ T cells in alopecia areata. A remark on this clone: Its antigen remains unidentified.

Treatment indicated: oral pan-JAK inhibitor, 5-10 mg twice daily. Study findings and constraints: Scalp sample sequencing also detects resident alphabeta T cells of normal skin. On tofacitinib, scalp and blood still held many of the expanded lesional clones.

Extracted RNA was reverse transcribed into cDNA, the sequencing template. Sequenced by immunoSEQ multiplex PCR; TCRdb stores in-frame clones only, minus some. The repertoire includes some 190,000 clones, approximately 51% of them detected once, and over 9% sits in the top ten. The source of this sequence is a human donor with alopecia areata. The starting material was CD8+ T cells sorted from blood, obtained at approximately week 51, from a patient treated with tofacitinib.

CDR3 bases: TGCAGCGTTCTGGACAGGGGGCGGTACGAGCAGTACTTC. Translating it yields CSVLDRGRYEQYF. The rearrangement uses TRBV29-1 and TRBJ2-7; TRBD1 matches at 11 bases. This CDR3 comprises 13 residues. Germline V CDR1 and CDR2: SQVTM, ANQGSEA. After removal of 5 bases from V and 4 bases from J, the junction contained 4 bases not matched to a gene.